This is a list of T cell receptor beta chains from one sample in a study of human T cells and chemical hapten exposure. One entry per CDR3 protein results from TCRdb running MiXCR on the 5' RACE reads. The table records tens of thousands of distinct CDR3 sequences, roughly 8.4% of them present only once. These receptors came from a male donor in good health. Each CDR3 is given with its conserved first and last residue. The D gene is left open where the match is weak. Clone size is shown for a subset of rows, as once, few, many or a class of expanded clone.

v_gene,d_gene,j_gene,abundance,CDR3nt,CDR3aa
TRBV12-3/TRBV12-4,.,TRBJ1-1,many,TGTGCCAGCAGACCTCGTGGGGGTGGCACTGAAGCTTTCTTT,CASRPRGGGTEAFF
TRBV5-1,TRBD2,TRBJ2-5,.,TGCGCCAGCAGCGGACTAGATCGTAGGGAGACCCAGTACTTC,CASSGLDRRETQYF
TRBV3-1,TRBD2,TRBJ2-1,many,TGTGCCAGCAGCCCAAGACTAGCGAGGAATGAGCAGTTCTTC,CASSPRLARNEQFF
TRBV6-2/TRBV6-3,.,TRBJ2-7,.,TGTGCCAGCAGTTACTCGACAAACTCCTACGAGCAGTACTTC,CASSYSTNSYEQYF
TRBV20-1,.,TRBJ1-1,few,TGCAGTGCCTTTAGGGACACTGAAGCTTTCTTT,CSAFRDTEAFF
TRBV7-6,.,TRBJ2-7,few,TGTGCCAGCACCATCAGGGGAGTCGGGACTCCTACCTACGAGCAGTACTTC,CASTIRGVGTPTYEQYF
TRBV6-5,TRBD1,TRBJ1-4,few,TGTGCCAGCAGTTACGGGACAGCCGTTGAAAAACTGTTTTTT,CASSYGTAVEKLFF
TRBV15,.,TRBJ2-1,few,TGTGCCACCAGCAGAGAACAGGTCCTCAATAATGAGCAGTTCTTC,CATSREQVLNNEQFF
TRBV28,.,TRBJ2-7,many,TGTGCCAGCAGACAATCCATGGGTGAGCAGTACTTC,CASRQSMGEQYF
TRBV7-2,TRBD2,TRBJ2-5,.,TGTGCCAGCAGCCCACGGACTAGTCAGGGTTCCCAGTACTTC,CASSPRTSQGSQYF
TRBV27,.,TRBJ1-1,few,TGTGCCAGTTCTCCCAGGACGTGGAACACTGAAGCTTTCTTT,CASSPRTWNTEAFF
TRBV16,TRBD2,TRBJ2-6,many,TGTGCCAGCAGCCAATACGGGGGGAGAGGGGCCAACGTCCTGACTTTC,CASSQYGGRGANVLTF
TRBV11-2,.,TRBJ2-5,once,TGTGCCAGCAGCTCCCAGGGGTTCCAAGAGACCCAGTACTTC,CASSSQGFQETQYF
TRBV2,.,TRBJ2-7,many,TGTGCCAGGGGGTTCAGGGGTGCGAACGAGCAGTACTTC,CARGFRGANEQYF
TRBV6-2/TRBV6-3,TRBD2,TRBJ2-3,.,TGTGCCAGCAGCCCGACTAGCGGGGGGGCAACAGATACGCAGTATTTT,CASSPTSGGATDTQYF
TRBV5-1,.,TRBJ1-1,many,TGCGCCAGCAGCTTGGACAGACTCAACACTGAAGCTTTCTTT,CASSLDRLNTEAFF
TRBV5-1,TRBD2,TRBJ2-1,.,TGCGCCAGCAGCGCAGGGACTAGCGGGAAGGTCGATGAGCAGTTCTTC,CASSAGTSGKVDEQFF
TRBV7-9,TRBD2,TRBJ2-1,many,TGTGCCAGCAGCACTACTAGCGGGACTTACAATGAGCAGTTCTTC,CASSTTSGTYNEQFF
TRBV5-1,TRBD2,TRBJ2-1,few,TGCGCCAGCAGCTTGGGCTCCCGGACTAGTAGAGCCAATGAGCAGTTCTTC,CASSLGSRTSRANEQFF
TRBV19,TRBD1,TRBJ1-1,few,TGTGCCAGTAGTACCGACAGGGGTGAAGCTTTCTTT,CASSTDRGEAFF
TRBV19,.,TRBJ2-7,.,TGTGCCAGTATGGCGGACTACAGGGGGCAGTACTTC,CASMADYRGQYF
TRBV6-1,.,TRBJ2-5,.,TGTGCCAGCAGTGAGGAACTATCTGGGGAGACCCAGTACTTC,CASSEELSGETQYF
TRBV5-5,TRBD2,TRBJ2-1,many,TGTGCCAGCAGCCCAGGAGGGCTAGCGGGGGGCGGGGGTGAGCAGTTCTTC,CASSPGGLAGGGGEQFF
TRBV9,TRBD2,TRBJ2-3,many,TGTGCCAGCAGCGTAGCGCCCCAGCGGGGGGGCGGAGATACGCAGTATTTT,CASSVAPQRGGGDTQYF
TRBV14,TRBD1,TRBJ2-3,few,TGTGCCAGCAGTCGGACAGGGGGACCAGATACGCAGTATTTT,CASSRTGGPDTQYF
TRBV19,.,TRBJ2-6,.,TGTGCCAGTAGTGTTACCACAAGGGCCTCTGGGGCCAACGTCCTGACTTTC,CASSVTTRASGANVLTF
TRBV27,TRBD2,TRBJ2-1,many,TGTGCCAGCGCTCGAGACCCCGGACTAGCGGACTACAATGAGCAGTTCTTC,CASARDPGLADYNEQFF
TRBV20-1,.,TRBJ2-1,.,TGCAGTGCTAGAGATCGTTATCCGAGGGAGCAGTTCTTC,CSARDRYPREQFF
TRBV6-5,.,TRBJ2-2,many,TGTGCCAGCAGTTACGCGGGGTTCGGGAACACCGGGGAGCTGTTTTTT,CASSYAGFGNTGELFF
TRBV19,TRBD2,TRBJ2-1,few,TGTGCCAGCAGTCTAGCGGGAACCTACAATGAGCAGTTCTTC,CASSLAGTYNEQFF
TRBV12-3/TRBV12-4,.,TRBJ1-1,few,TGTGCCAGCAGATTGACTGGGGGTCCGATGGGGACTGAAGCTTTCTTT,CASRLTGGPMGTEAFF
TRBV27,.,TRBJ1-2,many,TGTGCCACTTTAAATCCCGACTATGGCTACACCTTC,CATLNPDYGYTF
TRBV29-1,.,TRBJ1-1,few,TGCAGCGTGGGTGAGGGTGGGGTGTCGAACCTACTAACTGAAGCTTTCTTT,CSVGEGGVSNLLTEAFF
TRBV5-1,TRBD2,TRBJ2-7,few,TGCGCCAGCAGACAAGCGGGAGAGGACTCCTACGAGCAGTACTTC,CASRQAGEDSYEQYF
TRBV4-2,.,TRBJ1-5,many,TGTGCCAGCAGACCCTCGACGACGAGCAATCAGCCCCAGCATTTT,CASRPSTTSNQPQHF
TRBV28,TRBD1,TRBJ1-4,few,TGTGCCAGCAGGGCCGCCGGGACAGGGCCGGGTAATGAAAAACTGTTTTTT,CASRAAGTGPGNEKLFF
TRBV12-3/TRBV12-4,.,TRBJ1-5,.,TGTGCCAGCAGTCCCCGCCAGCTTAGCAATCAGCCCCAGCATTTT,CASSPRQLSNQPQHF
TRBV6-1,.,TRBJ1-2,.,TGTGCCAGCAGTGAAAAACCAGGGCCCCAGACTAACTATGGCTACACCTTC,CASSEKPGPQTNYGYTF
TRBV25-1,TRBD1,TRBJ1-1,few,TGTGCCAGCAGAGGACAGGGACGGAACACTGAAGCTTTCTTT,CASRGQGRNTEAFF
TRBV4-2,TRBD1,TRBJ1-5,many,TGTGCCAGCAGCCAATACACAGGGGGCCGGAGCAATCAGCCCCAGCATTTT,CASSQYTGGRSNQPQHF
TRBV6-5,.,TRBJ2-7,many,TGTGCCAGCAGTCAAGGACCCGGGCGTTACGAGCAGTACTTC,CASSQGPGRYEQYF
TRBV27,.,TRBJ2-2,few,TGTGCCAGCATGGCCCGGACGACGGGGGCGCGAAACACCGGGGAGCTGTTTTTT,CASMARTTGARNTGELFF
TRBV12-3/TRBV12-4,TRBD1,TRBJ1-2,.,TGTGCCAGCAGTATAGACAGGGCAGGGGGCTACACCTTC,CASSIDRAGGYTF
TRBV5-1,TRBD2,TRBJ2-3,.,TGCGCCAGCAGCCCGGGACTAGCGGGGGGCTCACCCGGCACAGATACGCAGTATTTT,CASSPGLAGGSPGTDTQYF
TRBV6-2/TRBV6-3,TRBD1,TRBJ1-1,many,TGTGCCAGCAGTTATAGGGGGCACACTGAAGCTTTCTTT,CASSYRGHTEAFF
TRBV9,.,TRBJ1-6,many,TGTGCCAGCAGCGTAGGCTCCTTTGATTCACCCCTCCACTTT,CASSVGSFDSPLHF
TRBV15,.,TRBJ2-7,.,TGTGCCACCAGCAGAGAACAAGCCTACGAGCAGTACTTC,CATSREQAYEQYF
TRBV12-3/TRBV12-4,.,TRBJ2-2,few,TGTGCCAGCGGGCAGGGGATCGGCGCCGGGGAGCTGTTTTTT,CASGQGIGAGELFF
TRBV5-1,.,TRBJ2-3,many,TGCGCCAGCAAGCATCGCACAGATACGCAGTATTTT,CASKHRTDTQYF
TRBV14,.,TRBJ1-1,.,TGTGCCAGCAGTCTAGGGTTCATGGACACTGAAGCTTTCTTT,CASSLGFMDTEAFF
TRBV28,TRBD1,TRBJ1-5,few,TGTGCCAGCAGTTTACAGGGGGGGAGCAATCAGCCCCAGCATTTT,CASSLQGGSNQPQHF